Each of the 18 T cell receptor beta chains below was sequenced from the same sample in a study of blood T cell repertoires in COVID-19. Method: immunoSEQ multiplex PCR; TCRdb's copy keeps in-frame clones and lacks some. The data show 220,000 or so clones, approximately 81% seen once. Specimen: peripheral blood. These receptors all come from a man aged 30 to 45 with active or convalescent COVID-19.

The chain's CDR3 is CASSLPRGANVLTF. CDR3 DNA: TGTGCCAGCAGCTTACCGAGGGGGGCCAACGTCCTGACTTTC. The chain is built from TRBV7-2 and TRBJ2-6; D is uncertain. The CDR3 is made up of 14 amino acids. Germline V CDR1 and CDR2: SGHTA, FQGNSA. Trimming stripped 2 bases from V and 4 bases from J, with 6 bases between.

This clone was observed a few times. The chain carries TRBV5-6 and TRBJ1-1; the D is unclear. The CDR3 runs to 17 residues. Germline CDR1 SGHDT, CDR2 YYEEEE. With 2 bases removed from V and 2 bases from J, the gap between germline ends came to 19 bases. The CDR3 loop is CASSFLRPGATNTEAFF. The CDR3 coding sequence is TGTGCCAGCAGCTTTTTACGACCGGGAGCCACAAACACTGAAGCTTTCTTT.

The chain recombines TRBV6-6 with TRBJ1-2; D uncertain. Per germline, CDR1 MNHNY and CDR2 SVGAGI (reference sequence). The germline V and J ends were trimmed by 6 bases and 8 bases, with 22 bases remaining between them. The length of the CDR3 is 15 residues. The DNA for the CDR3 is TGTGCCAGCAGACCCCCCCTGGATGAGGGATCGGGCTACACCTTC. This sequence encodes CASRPPLDEGSGYTF.

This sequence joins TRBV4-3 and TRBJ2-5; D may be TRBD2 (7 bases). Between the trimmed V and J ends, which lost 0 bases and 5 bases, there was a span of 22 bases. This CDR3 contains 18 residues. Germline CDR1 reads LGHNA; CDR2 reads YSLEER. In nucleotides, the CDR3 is TGCGCCAGCAGCCAAGATGGACCCGGGGGGCCGCGGTCCGAGACCCAGTACTTC. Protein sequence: CASSQDGPGGPRSETQYF.

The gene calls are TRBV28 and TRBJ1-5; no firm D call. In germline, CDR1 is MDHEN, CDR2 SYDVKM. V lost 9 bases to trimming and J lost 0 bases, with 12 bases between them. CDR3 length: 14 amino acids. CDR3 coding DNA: TGTGCCAGTAACGGGATTTATAGCAATCAGCCCCAGCATTTT. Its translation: CASNGIYSNQPQHF.

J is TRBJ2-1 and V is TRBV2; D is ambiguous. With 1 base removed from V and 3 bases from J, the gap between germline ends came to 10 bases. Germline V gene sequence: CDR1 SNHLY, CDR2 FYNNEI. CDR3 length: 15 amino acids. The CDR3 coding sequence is TGTGCCAGCAGTGAAGATCATCTAGACTACAATGAGCAGTTCTTC. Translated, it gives CASSEDHLDYNEQFF.

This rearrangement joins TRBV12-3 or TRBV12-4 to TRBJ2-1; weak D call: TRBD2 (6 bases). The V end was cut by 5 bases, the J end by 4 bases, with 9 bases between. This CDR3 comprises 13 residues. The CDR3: CASSTAGYNEQFF. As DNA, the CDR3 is TGTGCCAGCAGTACTGCGGGGTACAATGAGCAGTTCTTC.

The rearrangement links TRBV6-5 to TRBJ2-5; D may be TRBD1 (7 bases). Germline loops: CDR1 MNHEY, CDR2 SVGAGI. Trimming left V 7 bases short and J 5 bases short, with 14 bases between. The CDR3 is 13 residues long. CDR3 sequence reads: CASNPRGRETQYF. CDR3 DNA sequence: TGTGCCAGCAATCCCAGGGGGAGGGAGACCCAGTACTTC.

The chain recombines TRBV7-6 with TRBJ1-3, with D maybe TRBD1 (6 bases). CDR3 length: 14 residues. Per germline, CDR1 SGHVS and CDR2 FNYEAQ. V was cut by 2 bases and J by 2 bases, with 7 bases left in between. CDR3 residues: CASSLSGAGNTIYF. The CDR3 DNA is TGTGCCAGCAGCTTATCAGGGGCTGGAAACACCATATATTTT.

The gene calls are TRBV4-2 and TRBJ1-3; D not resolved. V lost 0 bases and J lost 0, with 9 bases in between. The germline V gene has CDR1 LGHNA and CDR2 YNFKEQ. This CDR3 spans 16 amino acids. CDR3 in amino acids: CASSQEGRVSGNTIYF. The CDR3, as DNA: TGTGCCAGCAGCCAAGAGGGGAGGGTCTCTGGAAACACCATATATTTT.

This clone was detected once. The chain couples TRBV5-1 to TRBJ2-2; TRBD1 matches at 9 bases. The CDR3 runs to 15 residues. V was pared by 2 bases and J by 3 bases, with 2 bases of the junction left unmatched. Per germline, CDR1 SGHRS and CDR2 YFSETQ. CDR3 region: CASSLRTGDTGELFF. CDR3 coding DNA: TGCGCCAGCAGCTTAAGGACAGGGGACACCGGGGAGCTGTTTTTT.

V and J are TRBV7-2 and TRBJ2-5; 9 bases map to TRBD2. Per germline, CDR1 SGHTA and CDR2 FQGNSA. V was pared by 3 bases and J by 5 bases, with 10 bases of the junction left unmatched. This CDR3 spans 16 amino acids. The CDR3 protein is CASSLSLAGARETQYF. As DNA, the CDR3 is TGTGCCAGCAGCTTGAGCTTAGCGGGGGCCCGGGAGACCCAGTACTTC. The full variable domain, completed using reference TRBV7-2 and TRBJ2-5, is GAGVSQSPSNKVTEKGKDVELRCDPISGHTALYWYRQSLGQGLEFLIYFQGNSAPDKSGLPSDRFSAERTGGSVSTLTIQRTQQEDSAVYLCASSLSLAGARETQYFGPGTRLLVL.

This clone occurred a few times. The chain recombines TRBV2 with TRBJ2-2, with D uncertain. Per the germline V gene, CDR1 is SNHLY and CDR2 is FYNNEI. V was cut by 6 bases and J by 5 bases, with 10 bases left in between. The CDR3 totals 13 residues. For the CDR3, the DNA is TGTGCCAGCAGGGGTGAGAGGACCGGGGAGCTGTTTTTT. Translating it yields CASRGERTGELFF.

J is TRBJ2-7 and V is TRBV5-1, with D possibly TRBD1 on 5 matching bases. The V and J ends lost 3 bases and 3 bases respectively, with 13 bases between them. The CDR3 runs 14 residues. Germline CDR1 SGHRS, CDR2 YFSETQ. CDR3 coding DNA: TGCGCCAGCAGCTACCGACAGAATAACTACGAGCAGTACTTC. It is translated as CASSYRQNNYEQYF. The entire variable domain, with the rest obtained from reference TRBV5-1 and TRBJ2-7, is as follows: KAGVTQTPRYLIKTRGQQVTLSCSPISGHRSVSWYQQTPGQGLQFLFEYFSETQRNKGNFPGRFSGRQFSNSRSEMNVSTLELGDSALYLCASSYRQNNYEQYFGPGTRLTVT.

CDR3 loop: CASSSPRTGSNEKLFF. The CDR3 DNA reads TGTGCCAGCAGTTCTCCCCGGACAGGGTCTAATGAAAAACTGTTTTTT. The V call is TRBV2, the J call TRBJ1-4, with 8 bases matching TRBD1. Per the germline V gene, CDR1 is SNHLY and CDR2 is FYNNEI. With 5 bases clipped from V and 3 bases from J, the junction kept 8 bases outside the gene matches. The CDR3 totals 16 residues. The full variable domain, with the rest looked up from reference TRBV2 and TRBJ1-4, is EPEVTQTPSHQVTQMGQEVILRCVPISNHLYFYWYRQILGQKVEFLVSFYNNEISEKSEIFDDQFSVERPDGSNFTLKIRSTKLEDSAMYFCASSSPRTGSNEKLFFGSGTQLSVL.

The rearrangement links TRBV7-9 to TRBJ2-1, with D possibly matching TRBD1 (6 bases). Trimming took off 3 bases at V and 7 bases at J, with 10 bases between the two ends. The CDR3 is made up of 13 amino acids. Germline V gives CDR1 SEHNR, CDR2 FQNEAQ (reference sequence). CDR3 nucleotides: TGTGCCAGCAGCTTCACACAGGGAAATGAGCAGTTCTTC. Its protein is CASSFTQGNEQFF.

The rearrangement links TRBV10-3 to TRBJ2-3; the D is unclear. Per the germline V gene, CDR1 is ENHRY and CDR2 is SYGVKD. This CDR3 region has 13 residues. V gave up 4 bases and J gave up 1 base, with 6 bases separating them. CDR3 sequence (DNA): TGTGCCATCAGTGGACTGGGCACAGATACGCAGTATTTT. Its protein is CAISGLGTDTQYF.

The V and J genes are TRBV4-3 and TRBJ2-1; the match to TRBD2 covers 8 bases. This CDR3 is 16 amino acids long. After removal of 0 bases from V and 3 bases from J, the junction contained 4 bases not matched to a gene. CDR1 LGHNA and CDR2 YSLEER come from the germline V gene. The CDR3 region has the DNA TGCGCCAGCAGCCAAGAACCGGGGGGGTACTACAATGAGCAGTTCTTC. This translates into CASSQEPGGYYNEQFF.